This T cell receptor beta chain was sequenced in a study of neoadjuvant nivolumab and ipilimumab in lung cancer. Study results and caveats: TCR receptors were sequenced in few samples. Only two of four nivolumab-treated tumors gained richness and clonality by surgery.

The CDR3 length is 15 residues. The germline V and J ends were trimmed by 3 bases and 0 bases, with 11 bases remaining between them. The germline V gene encodes CDR1 MNHNS and CDR2 SASEGT. Turning to this clone: The target antigen is unknown.

Sequencing used immunoSEQ multiplex PCR; TCRdb keeps in-frame clones, though not all of them. The table has over 25,000 clones, more than 75% seen once. The material sequenced was tumor tissue, taken after neoadjuvant nivolumab, alone or with ipilimumab, at or shortly before surgery. The receptor was derived from an adult with non-small cell lung cancer. The rearrangement links TRBV6-1 to TRBJ1-1; no firm D call. In DNA, the CDR3 is TGTGCCAGCAGTGAGGAGCAGACTCTGAACACTGAAGCTTTCTTT. Translating gives CASSEEQTLNTEAFF.